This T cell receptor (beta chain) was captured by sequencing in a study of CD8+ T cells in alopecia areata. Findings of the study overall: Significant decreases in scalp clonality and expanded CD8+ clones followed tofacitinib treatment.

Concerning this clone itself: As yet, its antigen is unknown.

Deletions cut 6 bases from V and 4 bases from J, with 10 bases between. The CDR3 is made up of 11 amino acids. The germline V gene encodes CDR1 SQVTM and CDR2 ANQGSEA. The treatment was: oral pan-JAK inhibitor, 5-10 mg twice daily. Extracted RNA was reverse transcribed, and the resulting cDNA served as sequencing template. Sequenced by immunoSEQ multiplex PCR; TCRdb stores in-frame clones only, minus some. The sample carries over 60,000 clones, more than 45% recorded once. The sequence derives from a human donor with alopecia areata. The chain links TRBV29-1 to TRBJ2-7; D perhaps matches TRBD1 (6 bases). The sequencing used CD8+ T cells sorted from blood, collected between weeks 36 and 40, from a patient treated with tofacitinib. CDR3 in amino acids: CSVRTGYEQYF. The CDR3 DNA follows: TGCAGCGTCCGTACAGGGTACGAGCAGTACTTC.